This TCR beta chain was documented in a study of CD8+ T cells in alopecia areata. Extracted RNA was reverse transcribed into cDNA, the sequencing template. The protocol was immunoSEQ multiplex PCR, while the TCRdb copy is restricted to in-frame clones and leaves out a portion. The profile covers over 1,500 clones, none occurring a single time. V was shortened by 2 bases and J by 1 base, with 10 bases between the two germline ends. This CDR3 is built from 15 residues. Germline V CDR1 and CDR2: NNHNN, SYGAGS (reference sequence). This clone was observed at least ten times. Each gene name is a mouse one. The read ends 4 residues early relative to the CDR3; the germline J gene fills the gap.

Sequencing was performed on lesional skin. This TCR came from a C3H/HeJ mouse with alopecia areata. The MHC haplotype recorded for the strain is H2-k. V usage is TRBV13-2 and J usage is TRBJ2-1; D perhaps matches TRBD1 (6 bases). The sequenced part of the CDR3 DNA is TGTGCCAGCGGTGAACCAGGGGCCAACTATGCT. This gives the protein CASGEPGANYA. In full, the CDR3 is CASGEPGANYAEQFF.